This TCR beta chain is from a study of response to subunit inactivated influenza vaccine. This clonotype has a handful of counts. This CDR3 has 14 residues. Germline CDR1 is SEHNR and CDR2 is FQNEAQ (reference sequence). Trimming cost V 3 bases and J 5 bases, with 13 bases left between them. TCRdb processed the RT-PCR reads anew with MiXCR; each CDR3 protein has one entry. The table shows about 170,000 distinct CDR3 sequences, with roughly 12% occurring only once. These data also featured in a second study, about T cells expressing NK-cell markers. From that report: With UMIs, 5'RACE template switching was used to make TCR beta cDNA. Among several donors, these clonotypes also ranked first in the CD3+CD56-NKG2C+ fraction.

The chain links TRBV7-9 to TRBJ2-5; D may be TRBD1 or TRBD2 (5 bases each). The sample consisted of CD8+ T cells sorted from PBMCs, taken about 11 days after vaccination. The clonotype originates from a man aged 50-59 years who received an inactivated influenza vaccine. The CDR3 nucleotides read TGTGCCAGCAGCTTCGGCGGTGGGGACGAGACCCAGTACTTC. Its protein is CASSFGGGDETQYF.